Below, 19 T cell receptor beta chains from the same sample are listed, as sequenced in a study of CD8 T cells in Susac syndrome. The RNA input was 0.5 to 1 ug, and it was reverse transcribed with random hexamers. MiXCR, applied by TCRdb to the immunoSEQ multiplex PCR reads, yields one record per CDR3 protein. The sample shows roughly 140,000 distinct CDR3 sequences, 95% of them seen only once. The source material was CD4+ T cells from PBMCs. Source of these receptors: a human donor with Susac syndrome.

V usage is TRBV2 and J usage is TRBJ2-7; 7 positions agree with TRBD2. Germline V gene lookup returns CDR1 SNHLY and CDR2 FYNNEI. V trimming: 2 bases; J trimming: 2 bases; junction bases outside the gene matches: 9. The CDR3 totals 16 residues. CDR3 protein: CASSEIARGSTYEQYF. The CDR3, as DNA: TGTGCCAGCAGTGAAATTGCGCGGGGGAGTACCTACGAGCAGTACTTC.

V gene TRBV24-1 combines with J gene TRBJ2-2; the match to TRBD2 covers 12 bases. J gave up 7 bases and V 0 bases, and 5 bases lay outside the gene matches. Germline CDR1 is KGHDR and CDR2 is SFDVKD. The CDR3 runs 17 residues. The CDR3 is CATSDLGLAGIFGELFF. In DNA, the CDR3 is TGTGCCACCAGTGATTTGGGACTAGCGGGGATTTTCGGGGAGCTGTTTTTT.

This sequence joins TRBV3-1 and TRBJ2-3; 8 bases align to TRBD2. CDR1 is LGHDT and CDR2 is YNNKEL in the germline V gene (reference sequence). V shed 4 bases, J shed 9 bases, and the junction held 6 bases outside the gene matches. The CDR3 covers 13 residues. In DNA form, the CDR3 reads TGTGCCAGCAGCCCAAACAGCGGGGGAACGCAGTATTTT. It encodes CASSPNSGGTQYF.

This clonotype has a handful of counts. The chain links TRBV29-1 to TRBJ1-3; no firm D call. The CDR3 spans 14 residues. V shed 4 bases and J shed 0 bases, with 10 bases lying between them. Germline CDR1 is SQVTM and CDR2 is ANQGSEA. The CDR3 reads CSVAASVSGNTIYF. The CDR3 bases are TGCAGCGTTGCCGCGTCAGTCTCTGGAAACACCATATATTTT.

Note on this clonotype: As the CDR3 is not closed by the conserved phenylalanine or tryptophan, this likely results from a read error. No DNA is shown, since the ends of the CDR3 on it are uncertain; the CDR3 is the one TCRdb lists. The genes are TRBV4-1 and TRBJ1-4; the D call in the table, TRBD1, was not verified against the DNA. Germline V gene data show CDR1 as MGHRA and CDR2 as YSYEKL. The CDR3 is 11 amino acids in total, end residues counted. CDR3 in amino acids: CASSHDGEPVV.

V is TRBV7-7 and J is TRBJ2-3, with 7 bases identical to TRBD2. CDR3 length equals 14 residues. From germline, CDR1 is SSHAT and CDR2 FNYEAQ (reference sequence). V was clipped by 2 bases and J by 6 bases; unmatched bases: 5. CDR3: CASSLLGGRDTQYF. Written as DNA, the CDR3 is TGTGCCAGCAGCTTATTGGGGGGGAGGGATACGCAGTATTTT.

The chain has TRBV24-1 and TRBJ2-1; D unresolved. V was cut by 5 bases and J by 7 bases, with 14 bases left in between. The germline V gene encodes CDR1 KGHDR and CDR2 SFDVKD. The CDR3 has 14 amino acids. The CDR3 DNA sequence: TGTGCCACCAGTGCGGTCCCCCCTCGGAATGAGCAGTTCTTC. Protein sequence: CATSAVPPRNEQFF.

The rearrangement uses TRBV5-8 and TRBJ1-2, with unresolved D. This CDR3 has 14 amino acids. V shed 2 bases and J shed 8 bases, with 16 bases lying between them. CDR1 is SGHTS and CDR2 is YDEGEE in the germline V gene. The CDR3 protein is CASSLGDFGRGYTF. DNA of the CDR3: TGTGCCAGCAGCTTAGGAGACTTCGGGAGGGGCTACACCTTC.

The rearrangement links TRBV20-1 to TRBJ2-5; D possibly corresponds to TRBD1 (6 bases). Trimming pared 3 bases from V and 3 bases from J, leaving 17 bases between. This CDR3 has 15 residues. Per germline, CDR1 DFQATT and CDR2 SNEGSKA (reference sequence). The CDR3 spells CSASGGPGPKETQYF. In DNA, the CDR3 is TGCAGTGCTAGTGGGGGCCCGGGACCGAAAGAGACCCAGTACTTC.

The chain couples TRBV7-9 to TRBJ2-7; D uncertain. This CDR3 spans 13 amino acids. Germline CDR1 SEHNR, CDR2 FQNEAQ (reference sequence). Between the trimmed V and J ends, which lost 0 bases and 3 bases, there was a span of 6 bases. The CDR3 sequence: CASSLAPDYEQYF. The CDR3, as DNA: TGTGCCAGCAGCTTAGCCCCGGACTACGAGCAGTACTTC.

The chain has TRBV11-2 and TRBJ2-5; D remains ambiguous. Trimming took 5 bases from V and 5 from J, leaving 12 bases between them. The CDR3 runs 13 residues. Germline CDR1 SGHAT, CDR2 FQNNGV. The CDR3 loop is CASSVSDSETQYF. The CDR3 bases are TGTGCCAGCAGCGTAAGTGATTCGGAGACCCAGTACTTC.

This sequence joins TRBV5-4 and TRBJ1-2, with a tentative D call TRBD1 (5 bases). This CDR3 is built from 14 residues. V dropped 4 bases and J dropped 10 bases, with 20 bases sitting between them. The V gene's germline CDR1 is SGHNT and CDR2 YYREEE (reference sequence). The CDR3 protein is CASSRVSEGAPYTF. CDR3 in DNA: TGTGCCAGCAGCCGCGTATCGGAAGGGGCCCCCTACACCTTC.

The V and J genes are TRBV12-3 or TRBV12-4 and TRBJ2-3, with D uncertain. This CDR3 has 13 amino acids. The V end lost 6 bases, the J end lost 2 bases, and 9 bases lay between the germline ends. The CDR3 is CASSLDTTDTQYF. The CDR3 region has the DNA TGTGCCAGCAGCCTCGACACCACAGATACGCAGTATTTT.

CDR3 sequence: CSADRELYGYTF. CDR3 coding DNA: TGCAGTGCGGACAGGGAGCTGTATGGCTACACCTTC. V gene TRBV20-1 combines with J gene TRBJ1-2; 8 bases agree with TRBD1. In germline, CDR1 is DFQATT, CDR2 SNEGSKA (reference sequence). J gave up 5 bases and V 6 bases, and 5 bases lay outside the gene matches. The CDR3 is 12 amino acids.

With respect to this clonotype: One end of the junction is discordant with germline, which a read error may explain. The V call is TRBV20-1, the J call TRBJ2-5; the match to TRBD1 covers 8 bases. In germline, CDR1 is DFQATT, CDR2 SNEGSKA (reference sequence). There are 15 residues in the CDR3. The CDR3 sequence is CSAGEITGGQETQYF. The CDR3 DNA sequence: TGCAGTGCTGGAGAGATTACAGGGGGACAAGAGACCCAGTACTTC.

The gene calls are TRBV6-1 and TRBJ1-2; possible D gene TRBD1, 5 bases. Germline CDR1 is MNHNS and CDR2 is SASEGT. There are 16 residues in the CDR3. Trimming stripped 6 bases from V and 0 bases from J, with 17 bases between. This CDR3 is CASSPGGGLANYGYTF. DNA of the CDR3: TGTGCCAGCAGCCCCGGGGGAGGGCTTGCTAACTATGGCTACACCTTC.

The chain combines TRBV20-1 with TRBJ1-5, with 10 bases that match TRBD1. Looked up from germline, CDR1 is DFQATT and CDR2 is SNEGSKA (reference sequence). V was clipped by 3 bases and J by 2 bases; unmatched bases: 4. The CDR3 covers 15 residues. CDR3 DNA sequence: TGCAGTGCTAGGCACGGGACAGGGGGCAATCAGCCCCAGCATTTT. It codes for CSARHGTGGNQPQHF.

The chain combines TRBV15 with TRBJ2-7, with a weak D call TRBD2 (6 bases). CDR1 is LNHNV and CDR2 is YYDKDF in the germline V gene (reference sequence). The CDR3 contains 15 residues. Trimming cost V 4 bases and J 5 bases, with 18 bases left between them. CDR3 nucleotide sequence: TGTGCCACCAGCACTCCCGGGCGGGGCGTGGACGAGCAGTACTTC. As protein: CATSTPGRGVDEQYF.

This sequence joins TRBV5-1 and TRBJ1-1; D is undetermined. Germline V gene lookup returns CDR1 SGHRS and CDR2 YFSETQ. The CDR3 extends over 13 amino acids. The germline V and J ends were trimmed by 0 bases and 4 bases, with 7 bases remaining between them. CDR3 loop: CASSLAWSTEAFF. The CDR3 nucleotides read TGCGCCAGCAGCTTGGCGTGGAGCACTGAAGCTTTCTTT. The whole variable domain, filled in from reference TRBV5-1 and TRBJ1-1, reads KAGVTQTPRYLIKTRGQQVTLSCSPISGHRSVSWYQQTPGQGLQFLFEYFSETQRNKGNFPGRFSGRQFSNSRSEMNVSTLELGDSALYLCASSLAWSTEAFFGQGTRLTVV.